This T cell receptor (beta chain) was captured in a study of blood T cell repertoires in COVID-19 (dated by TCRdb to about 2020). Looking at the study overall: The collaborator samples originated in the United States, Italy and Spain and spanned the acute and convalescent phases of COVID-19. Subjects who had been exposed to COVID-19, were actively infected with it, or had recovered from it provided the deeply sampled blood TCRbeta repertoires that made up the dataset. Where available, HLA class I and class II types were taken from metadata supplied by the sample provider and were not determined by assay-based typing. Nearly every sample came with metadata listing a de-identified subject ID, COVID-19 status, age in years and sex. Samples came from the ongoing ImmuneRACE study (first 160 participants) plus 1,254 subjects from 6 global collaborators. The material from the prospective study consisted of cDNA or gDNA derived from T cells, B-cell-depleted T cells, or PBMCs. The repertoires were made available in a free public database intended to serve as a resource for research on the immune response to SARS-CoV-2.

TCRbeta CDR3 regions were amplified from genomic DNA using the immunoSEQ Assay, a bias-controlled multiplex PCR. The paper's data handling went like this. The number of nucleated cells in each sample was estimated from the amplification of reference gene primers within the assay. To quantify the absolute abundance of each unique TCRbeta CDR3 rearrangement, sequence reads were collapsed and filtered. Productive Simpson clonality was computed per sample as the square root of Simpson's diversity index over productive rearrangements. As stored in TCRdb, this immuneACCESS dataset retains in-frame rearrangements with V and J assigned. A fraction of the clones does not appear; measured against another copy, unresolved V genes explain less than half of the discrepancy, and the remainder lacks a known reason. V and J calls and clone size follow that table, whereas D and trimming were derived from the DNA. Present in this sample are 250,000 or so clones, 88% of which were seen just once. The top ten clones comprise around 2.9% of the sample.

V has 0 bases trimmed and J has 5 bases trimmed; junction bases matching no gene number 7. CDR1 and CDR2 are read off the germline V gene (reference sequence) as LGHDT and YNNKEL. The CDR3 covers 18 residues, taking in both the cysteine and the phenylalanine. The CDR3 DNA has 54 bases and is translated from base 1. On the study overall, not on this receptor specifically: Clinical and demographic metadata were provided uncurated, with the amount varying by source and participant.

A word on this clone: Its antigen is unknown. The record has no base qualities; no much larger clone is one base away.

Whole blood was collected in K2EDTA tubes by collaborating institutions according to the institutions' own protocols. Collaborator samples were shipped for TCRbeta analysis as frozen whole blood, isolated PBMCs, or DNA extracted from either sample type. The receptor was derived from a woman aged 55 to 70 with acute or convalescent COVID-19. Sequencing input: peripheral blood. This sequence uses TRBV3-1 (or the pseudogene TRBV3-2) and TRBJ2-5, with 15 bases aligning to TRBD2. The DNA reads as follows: TGTGCCAGCAGCCAAGATAGTAGGACTAGCGGGGGGGCGGAGACCCAGTACTTC. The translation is CASSQDSRTSGGAETQYF.